A single sample is the source of the 10 T cell receptor beta chains below, sequenced in a study of shared clonotypes between healthy human individuals. Some clones are missing from TCRdb's copy, which holds only in-frame ones; the method was immunoSEQ multiplex PCR. The sample lists approximately 2.1 million clones; approximately 93% were seen once. The source material was naive CD4+ T cells from PBMCs. Subset given: CD45RA+ positively selected. The receptors derive from a man younger than 35 in good health. Some clones in this sample may be carry-over from other donors' samples.

This chain uses TRBV30 with TRBJ1-5, with 7 bases identical to TRBD1. This CDR3 spans 16 amino acids. The V gene end was trimmed by 3 bases and the J gene end by 4 bases; junction bases not matched to a gene: 12. Germline V gene sequence: CDR1 GTSNPN, CDR2 SVGIG (reference sequence). This CDR3 is CAWSRVGTEPNQPQHF. CDR3 DNA sequence: TGTGCCTGGAGCCGAGTCGGGACAGAGCCTAATCAGCCCCAGCATTTT.

This rearrangement joins TRBV7-8 to TRBJ1-1; possibly TRBD1 for D (6 bases). V was trimmed by 8 bases and J by 5 bases, leaving 24 bases between them. The CDR3 length is 16 residues. Germline V lookup: CDR1 SGHVS, CDR2 FQNEAQ. As DNA, the CDR3 is TGTGCCAGCCTTAAAGGGGGAATGGGTTTAGGGACTGAAGCTTTCTTT. This gives the protein CASLKGGMGLGTEAFF.

The genes are TRBV28 and TRBJ2-7; 8 bases are a match to TRBD1. V trimming: 8 bases; J trimming: 7 bases; junction bases outside the gene matches: 13. This CDR3 contains 14 residues. Per the germline V gene, CDR1 is MDHEN and CDR2 is SYDVKM. CDR3 loop: CASGRTGTVVEQYF. In DNA, the CDR3 is TGTGCCAGCGGTCGGACAGGGACAGTTGTGGAGCAGTACTTC.

This clone was observed once. The chain couples TRBV7-6 to TRBJ2-1; TRBD1 is a possible D gene (5 bases). Trimming removed 4 bases from V and 0 bases from J, with 10 bases in between. CDR1 and CDR2 from the germline V gene are SGHVS and FNYEAQ. This CDR3 contains 15 residues. CDR3 nucleotides: TGTGCCAGCAGCTCAGGGTCCCTCTCCTACAATGAGCAGTTCTTC. Its protein product is CASSSGSLSYNEQFF.

About this clone: Other DNA sequences within the sample encode an identical CDR3. V is TRBV19 and J is TRBJ1-1; D uncertain. The CDR3 extends over 13 amino acids. Trimming stripped 6 bases from V and 0 bases from J, with 8 bases between. The germline V gene encodes CDR1 LNHDA and CDR2 SQIVND (reference sequence). CDR3 amino acids: CASRGPMNTEAFF. In nucleotides, the CDR3 is TGTGCCAGTAGGGGCCCAATGAACACTGAAGCTTTCTTT.

To note about this clone: The same CDR3 is also encoded by other DNA sequences in this sample. V gene TRBV28 combines with J gene TRBJ2-1; 8 positions agree with TRBD1. The V gene end was trimmed by 7 bases and the J gene end by 0 bases; junction bases not matched to a gene: 2. The length of the CDR3 is 14 residues. From germline, CDR1 is MDHEN and CDR2 SYDVKM. CDR3 in DNA: TGTGCCAGCACTACAGGGGGCTCCTACAATGAGCAGTTCTTC. It specifies CASTTGGSYNEQFF.

V gene TRBV6-5 combines with J gene TRBJ2-2; unclear D gene. Germline V CDR1 and CDR2: MNHEY, SVGAGI. The CDR3 totals 16 residues. Trimming stripped 2 bases from V and 0 bases from J, with 10 bases between. The CDR3 sequence is CASSYPVGSNTGELFF. The CDR3 nucleotides read TGTGCCAGCAGTTACCCCGTAGGGTCGAACACCGGGGAGCTGTTTTTT.

The chain joins TRBV19 to TRBJ2-7; D unclear. CDR1 is LNHDA and CDR2 is SQIVND in the germline V gene (reference sequence). Trimming cost V 7 bases and J 0 bases, with 13 bases left between them. This CDR3 has 14 amino acids. The CDR3 sequence: CASTARRNSYEQYF. For the CDR3, the DNA is TGTGCCAGTACAGCTCGACGGAACTCCTACGAGCAGTACTTC.

The chain is built from TRBV7-9 and TRBJ2-5; weak D call: TRBD2 (5 bases). Trimming left V 5 bases short and J 7 bases short, with 14 bases between. The CDR3 is 13 residues long. In germline, CDR1 is SEHNR, CDR2 FQNEAQ (reference sequence). CDR3 sequence: CASSDNSGATQYF. The CDR3 coding sequence is TGTGCCAGCAGCGACAACAGCGGAGCGACCCAGTACTTC.

This chain uses TRBV5-1 with TRBJ2-1, with TRBD2 identical over 11 bases. V lost 1 base to trimming and J lost 5 bases; unmatched junction nucleotides: 5. This CDR3 comprises 16 residues. CDR1 and CDR2 from the germline V gene are SGHRS and YFSETQ. The CDR3 DNA reads TGCGCCAGCAGCTTGAGTCCTAGCGGGAGGAACAATGAGCAGTTCTTC. Translation gives CASSLSPSGRNNEQFF.